The 14 T cell receptor beta chains in this list originate from one sample, sequenced in a study of T cells after yellow fever vaccination. TCRdb re-called the 5' RACE reads with MiXCR, one entry per CDR3 protein. The data show around 300,000 distinct CDR3 sequences, roughly 4.3% seen once. Source: PBMCs, taken 15 days after the yellow fever booster vaccination. Every receptor here comes from a man between 18 and 35 years old who received the YFV17D yellow fever vaccine.

This clonotype came up many times. V and J are TRBV4-3 and TRBJ2-1, with 8 bases lining up with TRBD2. The V segment lost 0 bases and the J segment 8 bases; nucleotides outside the gene matches: 6. The germline V gene has CDR1 LGHNA and CDR2 YSLEER. The length of the CDR3 is 15 residues. The CDR3 here is CASSQDPGTSHEQFF. The CDR3 DNA reads as TGCGCCAGCAGCCAAGATCCCGGGACTAGTCATGAGCAGTTCTTC.

This clonotype was counted between two and nine times. V usage is TRBV3-2 and J usage is TRBJ2-6; TRBD1, as called in the table, went unchecked against the DNA. TRBV3-2 corresponds to a pseudogene. This CDR3 is built from 16 residues. This chain's CDR3 is CASSQAGASGANVLTF. The CDR3 nucleotides read TGTGCCAGCAGCCAAGCCGGCGCCTCTGGGGCCAACGTCCTGACTTTC.

This clonotype has at least ten counts. The chain combines TRBV20-1 with TRBJ1-1; D gene unclear. Deletions cut 6 bases from V and 6 bases from J, with 14 bases between. CDR1 is DFQATT, CDR2 SNEGSKA, per germline (reference sequence). The CDR3 is 12 residues long. The CDR3 spells CSAPALAAEAFF. The CDR3 nucleotides are TGCAGTGCCCCGGCCTTAGCGGCTGAAGCTTTCTTT.

This clonotype came up many times. V usage is TRBV7-9 and J usage is TRBJ2-1, with TRBD2 matching 8 bases. The CDR3 extends over 15 amino acids. V shed 2 bases and J 10 bases; nucleotides not matched to a gene: 10. The V gene's germline CDR1 is SEHNR and CDR2 FQNEAQ (reference sequence). In DNA, the CDR3 is TGTGCCAGCAGCTTACAGTTGTCAGCGGGGGACGAGCAGTTCTTC. Its translation: CASSLQLSAGDEQFF. The variable domain in full, with the rest retrieved from reference TRBV7-9 and TRBJ2-1, is DTGVSQNPRHKITKRGQNVTFRCDPISEHNRLYWYRQTLGQGPEFLTYFQNEAQLEKSRLLSDRFSAERPKGSFSTLEIQRTEQGDSAMYLCASSLQLSAGDEQFFGPGTRLTVL.

In this sample, this clonotype turned up many times. The chain is built from TRBV27 and TRBJ1-1; D remains unclear. The CDR3 is 15 residues long. Trimming pared 6 bases from V and 2 bases from J, leaving 16 bases between. Germline V gene sequence: CDR1 MNHEY, CDR2 SMNVEV (reference sequence). CDR3 residues: CASSLQQPLNTEAFF. CDR3 DNA: TGTGCCAGCAGCCTGCAGCAGCCCCTAAACACTGAAGCTTTCTTT.

J is TRBJ2-1 and V is TRBV7-8; 14 nucleotides match TRBD2. This CDR3 comprises 15 residues. CDR1 and CDR2 from the germline V gene are SGHVS and FQNEAQ. Germline trimming cut 5 bases from V and 8 bases from J; bases unmatched to any gene: 5. CDR3 sequence reads: CASSAGLAGEYEQFF. CDR3 in DNA: TGTGCCAGCAGCGCGGGACTAGCGGGGGAGTATGAGCAGTTCTTC.

Ten or more counts support this clonotype. The chain combines TRBV7-9 with TRBJ2-2; D possibly corresponds to TRBD2 (5 bases). Trimming shortened V by 5 bases and J by 5 bases, and 15 bases separated the two germline ends. The CDR3 sequence is 15 residues long. CDR1 and CDR2 from the germline V gene are SEHNR and FQNEAQ (reference sequence). The CDR3 DNA follows: TGTGCCAGCAGCCCAAGGAGACGAGGGACCGGGGAGCTGTTTTTT. Its translation is CASSPRRRGTGELFF. The variable domain in full, with the rest retrieved from reference TRBV7-9 and TRBJ2-2, is DTGVSQNPRHKITKRGQNVTFRCDPISEHNRLYWYRQTLGQGPEFLTYFQNEAQLEKSRLLSDRFSAERPKGSFSTLEIQRTEQGDSAMYLCASSPRRRGTGELFFGEGSRLTVL.

The V gene is TRBV19, the J gene TRBJ1-1; D perhaps matches TRBD1 (5 bases). Germline V gene sequence: CDR1 LNHDA, CDR2 SQIVND (reference sequence). Trimming stripped 3 bases from V and 0 bases from J, with 14 bases between. This CDR3 has 16 residues. CDR3 bases: TGTGCCAGTAGTATCTCGCAGGGTGCCCTGAACACTGAAGCTTTCTTT. Amino acid sequence: CASSISQGALNTEAFF.

V gene TRBV7-2 combines with J gene TRBJ1-2, with 7 positions matching TRBD1. The germline V gene encodes CDR1 SGHTA and CDR2 FQGNSA. After removal of 1 base from V and 2 bases from J, the junction contained 1 base not matched to a gene. This CDR3 is 14 amino acids long. The CDR3 coding sequence is TGTGCCAGCAGCTTAGGGACAGGAAACTATGGCTACACCTTC. Its protein is CASSLGTGNYGYTF.

In this sample, this clonotype turned up many times. The rearrangement joins TRBV5-8 to TRBJ2-3; TRBD2 is a possible D gene (5 bases). Trimming pared 4 bases from V and 2 bases from J, leaving 14 bases between. Germline lookup yields CDR1 SGHTS and CDR2 YDEGEE. The CDR3 is 15 amino acids. CDR3: CASSLRGKSTDTQYF. CDR3 sequence (DNA): TGTGCCAGCAGCCTCCGGGGTAAATCCACAGATACGCAGTATTTT.

The chain is built from TRBV6-5 and TRBJ2-6; D remains unclear. Germline-derived CDR1 and CDR2 are MNHEY and SVGAGI. CDR3 length: 17 amino acids. Between the trimmed V and J ends, which lost 2 bases and 0 bases, there was a span of 11 bases. The CDR3 region is CASSYGSVYSGANVLTF. The CDR3 nucleotides read TGTGCCAGCAGTTACGGGTCAGTCTACTCTGGGGCCAACGTCCTGACTTTC.

This clonotype was seen a few times. The rearrangement uses TRBV5-1 and TRBJ1-4; D not resolved. CDR3 length equals 14 residues. Germline CDR1 is SGHRS and CDR2 is YFSETQ. V lost 4 bases and J lost 4, with 11 bases in between. The CDR3 DNA sequence: TGCGCCAGCAGCATGGGCTCCCATAATGAAAAACTGTTTTTT. Its translation: CASSMGSHNEKLFF.

This clonotype has more than one count but fewer than ten. The chain uses TRBV4-1 and TRBJ1-1, with a possible D match to TRBD1 (5 bases). The germline CDR1 and CDR2 sequences are MGHRA and YSYEKL. This CDR3 is 14 amino acids long. Trimming stripped 3 bases from V and 1 base from J, with 9 bases between. CDR3 residues: CASSHRTPNTEAFF. CDR3 coding DNA: TGCGCCAGCAGCCATAGGACACCGAACACTGAAGCTTTCTTT.

This clonotype appeared a few times. V usage is TRBV28 and J usage is TRBJ1-4; D not resolved. V lost 7 bases, J lost 13 bases, and 13 bases lay in between. Germline V gene sequence: CDR1 MDHEN, CDR2 SYDVKM. CDR3 length equals 11 residues. The DNA for the CDR3 is TGTGCCAGCACCTCCGGGTACGGACTGTTTTTT. It translates to CASTSGYGLFF.